The T cell receptor (beta chain) under discussion was sequenced for a study of blood T cell repertoires in COVID-19. For the study at large: Both acute and convalescent COVID-19 samples were obtained from the United States, Italy and Spain. PBMCs, B-cell-depleted T cells, or T cells were the source of the cDNA or gDNA that made up the material.

Per the authors' pipeline: Amplifying reference gene primers gave estimates of nucleated cell counts. Using immunoSEQ multiplex PCR, the repertoire was profiled, and TCRdb retains in-frame clones only, with some absent. V and J calls and clone size are as listed in that table; D and trimming were resolved from the DNA. This sample carries about 90,000 clones, around 90% of them seen once, and the ten largest clones take 3% to 4%. This TCR was recovered from an older woman with acute or convalescent COVID-19. The sequenced material came from peripheral blood.

CDR3 residues: CASGTRLKQFF. The DNA for the CDR3 is TGTGCCAGCGGTACGAGACTGAAGCAGTTCTTC. The chain combines TRBV28 with TRBJ2-1; D ambiguous. V lost 8 bases and J 11 bases, leaving 13 bases between the germline ends. This CDR3 is built from 11 residues. Germline CDR1 is MDHEN and CDR2 is SYDVKM.